The 17 T cell receptor beta chains below come from one sample, sequenced in a study of T cells expressing NK-cell markers. TCRdb re-called the 5' RACE reads, yielding one record per CDR3 amino acid sequence without DNA. Its table lists about 460,000 distinct CDR3 sequences. Sequencing was carried out using blood T cells: a sorted CD56 or NKG2C T cell subset, CD4+ or CD8+ T cells, or bulk PBMC T cells (not recorded which). These receptors were taken from a woman aged 45-65 years in good health.

This sequence joins TRBV7-2 and TRBJ2-5; TCRdb returns TRBD2, unconfirmable since there is no DNA. The CDR3 has 15 residues. Germline assignment: CDR1 SGHTA and CDR2 FQGNSA. CDR3 protein: CASSLSRAGGATQYF.

The J gene is TRBJ1-1, the V gene TRBV4-2; TCRdb names TRBD1, which stays unverified in the absence of DNA. There are 16 residues in the CDR3. Germline V gene sequence: CDR1 LGHNA, CDR2 YNFKEQ. The chain's CDR3 is CASSQDPGTGNTEAFF.

J is TRBJ2-3 and V is TRBV20-1. This CDR3 region has 13 residues. CDR1 is DFQATT, CDR2 SNEGSKA, per germline (reference sequence). CDR3 sequence: CSASLVETDTQYF.

This chain joins TRBV25-1 and TRBJ2-7; TCRdb selects TRBD1, and the lack of DNA leaves this call unchecked. This CDR3 has 15 residues. CDR1 is MGHDK, CDR2 SYGVNS, per germline. This CDR3 reads CASSDFAGGAYEQYF.

The CDR3 sequence: CASSQDWTEPYEQYF. This chain joins TRBV4-1 and TRBJ2-7; without DNA, the TCRdb call of TRBD1 cannot be checked. CDR1 is MGHRA and CDR2 is YSYEKL in the germline V gene. The CDR3 is 15 residues long.

The rearrangement links TRBV10-3 to TRBJ2-1; absent DNA, TCRdb's TRBD1 call cannot be checked. Per germline, CDR1 ENHRY and CDR2 SYGVKD. CDR3 length: 16 residues. The CDR3 reads CAISGYTGPRGGEQFF.

The rearrangement joins TRBV25-1 to TRBJ2-1; lacking DNA, the TRBD2 call made by TCRdb goes unchecked. The germline V gene has CDR1 MGHDK and CDR2 SYGVNS. The CDR3 has 13 residues. CDR3 region: CASSEMRDNEQFF.

V is TRBV10-3 and J is TRBJ1-5; TCRdb's D gene call, TRBD1, goes unchecked for lack of DNA. Per germline, CDR1 ENHRY and CDR2 SYGVKD. The CDR3 has 14 residues. CDR3 sequence: CAIRGTGSNQPQHF.

The gene calls are TRBV7-6 and TRBJ2-5. Per germline, CDR1 SGHVS and CDR2 FNYEAQ. The length of the CDR3 is 14 residues. CDR3: CASSPSGTGETQYF.

V usage is TRBV3-1 and J usage is TRBJ1-2; with no DNA, the TCRdb D assignment of TRBD1 cannot be verified. This CDR3 comprises 12 residues. Germline loops: CDR1 LGHDT, CDR2 YNNKEL (reference sequence). The CDR3 reads CASSPQGWGYTF.

J is TRBJ1-1 and V is TRBV12-5. The CDR3 is made up of 15 amino acids. Germline assignment: CDR1 LGHNT and CDR2 FRNRAP. The CDR3 here is CASGLGQGGNTEAFF.

V and J are TRBV5-1 and TRBJ2-1; absent DNA, TCRdb's TRBD2 call cannot be checked. Germline V gives CDR1 SGHRS, CDR2 YFSETQ. This CDR3 region has 17 residues. The CDR3 loop reads CASSLEVGTSGSNEQFF. Looking up the rest from reference TRBV5-1 and TRBJ2-1 gives the full variable domain: KAGVTQTPRYLIKTRGQQVTLSCSPISGHRSVSWYQQTPGQGLQFLFEYFSETQRNKGNFPGRFSGRQFSNSRSEMNVSTLELGDSALYLCASSLEVGTSGSNEQFFGPGTRLTVL.

J is TRBJ2-7 and V is TRBV6-5; the TRBD2 assignment by TCRdb is unverifiable without DNA. Germline V CDR1 and CDR2: MNHEY, SVGAGI. This CDR3 is 15 amino acids long. CDR3 amino acids: CASSRAGTSPYEQYF.

The V call is TRBV29-1, the J call TRBJ2-5; the D gene TCRdb calls, TRBD2, cannot be checked with no DNA. CDR1 and CDR2 from the germline V gene are SQVTM and ANQGSEA. CDR3 size: 12 residues. This CDR3 reads CSGETMKGTQYF.

CDR3 in amino acids: CASRSEGRDTGELFF. The gene calls are TRBV5-1 and TRBJ2-2; as DNA is missing, the TRBD2 call by TCRdb cannot be tested. Germline CDR1 SGHRS, CDR2 YFSETQ. CDR3 length: 15 amino acids.

This chain connects TRBV14 to TRBJ1-1; the D call of TRBD1 rests on TCRdb alone, since no DNA is present to check it. This CDR3 comprises 14 residues. In germline, CDR1 is SGHDN, CDR2 FVKESK. CDR3: CASSQDGWGTEAFF.

This chain links TRBV5-1 with TRBJ2-3; TCRdb indicates TRBD1, and absent DNA this call remains unverified. From germline, CDR1 is SGHRS and CDR2 YFSETQ. The CDR3 runs 15 residues. CDR3: CASSLGVGNTDTQYF.